Sequencing of this T cell receptor beta chain was carried out in a study of T cell responses to AZD1222 COVID-19 vaccine. With V trimmed by 10 bases and J by 8 bases, 10 bases remained unmatched. This CDR3 has 13 amino acids. Germline V gene lookup returns CDR1 MNHNY and CDR2 SVGAGI (reference sequence). The protocol was immunoSEQ multiplex PCR, while the TCRdb copy is restricted to in-frame clones and leaves out a portion. The sample contains some 110,000 clones, more than 65% of which appear only once. Regarding this clone: Its antigen remains unidentified.

Study-level points and caveats: Regions left unmutated in variants are reportedly the target of nearly half of spike-specific TCRs. It was only after the peak T cell response that any repertoires were sampled.

The receptor was isolated from an adult in good health. Sequences were derived from peripheral blood, sampled on day 0 of AZD1222 vaccination. The gene calls are TRBV6-6 and TRBJ1-2; 10 bases map to TRBD1. This CDR3 is CATQMTGGRGYTF. The CDR3 nucleotides read TGTGCCACCCAAATGACAGGGGGCCGGGGCTACACCTTC.